Presented here are 27 T cell receptor beta chains from one specimen sequenced in a study of response to subunit inactivated influenza vaccine. Each CDR3 protein is one row after TCRdb ran MiXCR on the RT-PCR reads. The data hold about 500,000 distinct CDR3 sequences, with around 13% observed a single time. The sample was PBMCs from blood, taken more than 35 days after vaccination. Receptors were obtained from a man aged 50 or older who received an inactivated influenza vaccine.

The chain links TRBV20-1 to TRBJ2-7; the D gene is possibly TRBD2 (5 bases). V dropped 3 bases and J dropped 1 base, with 7 bases sitting between them. Germline V gives CDR1 DFQATT, CDR2 SNEGSKA (reference sequence). The CDR3 totals 12 residues. The chain's CDR3 is CSARTGSYEQYF. As DNA, the CDR3 is TGCAGTGCTAGGACGGGGTCCTACGAGCAGTACTTC.

The rearrangement joins TRBV19 to TRBJ2-1, with D unresolved. The length of the CDR3 is 9 residues. The germline V and J ends were trimmed by 11 bases and 8 bases, with 7 bases remaining between them. CDR1 and CDR2 from the germline V gene are LNHDA and SQIVND (reference sequence). The CDR3: CASGDEQFF. Here the CDR3 DNA reads TGTGCCTCAGGAGATGAGCAGTTCTTC.

This clonotype has ten or more counts. This chain links TRBV5-1 with TRBJ2-7; the D gene is possibly TRBD1 (5 bases). There are 15 residues in the CDR3. V lost 2 bases to trimming and J lost 2 bases, with 14 bases between them. Germline V gives CDR1 SGHRS, CDR2 YFSETQ. The CDR3 DNA follows: TGCGCCAGCAGCTTAAGCGCAGGGCCGACCTACGAGCAGTACTTC. Translation gives CASSLSAGPTYEQYF.

The chain uses TRBV4-2 and TRBJ2-5; maybe TRBD1 (6 bases). Germline CDR1 reads LGHNA; CDR2 reads YNFKEQ. V was shortened by 0 bases and J by 5 bases, with 13 bases between the two germline ends. This CDR3 has 15 amino acids. CDR3 nucleotides: TGTGCCAGCAGCCAAGATCTCCAGGGGTTGGAGACCCAGTACTTC. It translates to CASSQDLQGLETQYF.

This clonotype was seen a single time. The rearrangement joins TRBV16 to TRBJ1-6; no clear D gene. The V end was cut by 0 bases, the J end by 4 bases, with 7 bases between. Germline loops: CDR1 KGHSY, CDR2 FQNENV. CDR3 length: 15 residues. CDR3 DNA sequence: TGTGCCAGCAGCCAATCTCCAGGATATAATTCACCCCTCCACTTT. Translation: CASSQSPGYNSPLHF. Full variable domain (remainder filled in from reference TRBV16 and TRBJ1-6): GEEVAQTPKHLVRGEGQKAKLYCAPIKGHSYVFWYQQVLKNEFKFLISFQNENVFDETGMPKERFSAKCLPNSPCSLEIQATKLEDSAVYFCASSQSPGYNSPLHFGNGTRLTVT.

The gene calls are TRBV7-2 and TRBJ2-7; 9 bases agree with TRBD1. After removal of 0 bases from V and 3 bases from J, the junction contained 6 bases not matched to a gene. CDR3 size: 16 residues. CDR1 and CDR2 (germline): SGHTA, FQGNSA. CDR3 sequence (DNA): TGTGCCAGCAGCTTAGCGGCCCGGGACAGGGACTACGAGCAGTACTTC. It is translated as CASSLAARDRDYEQYF.

In this sample, this clonotype turned up a few times. The chain uses TRBV7-2 and TRBJ1-1; 7 bases are shared with TRBD1. CDR3 size: 14 residues. Looked up from germline, CDR1 is SGHTA and CDR2 is FQGNSA. V lost 2 bases and J lost 4; bases outside the gene matches: 4. The CDR3 DNA sequence: TGTGCCAGCAGCTTACAGGGGGGAAGCACTGAAGCTTTCTTT. Its translation: CASSLQGGSTEAFF.

This clonotype was observed a handful of times. The chain has TRBV15 and TRBJ1-5, with 7 bases fitting TRBD1. With 3 bases clipped from V and 1 base from J, the junction kept 9 bases outside the gene matches. CDR3 length: 17 residues. In germline, CDR1 is LNHNV, CDR2 YYDKDF (reference sequence). The CDR3 sequence is CATSRDPGGPSNQPQHF. The CDR3 coding sequence is TGTGCCACCAGCAGGGATCCAGGGGGTCCAAGCAATCAGCCCCAGCATTTT.

This clonotype was seen repeatedly, ten times or more. The V and J genes are TRBV29-1 and TRBJ2-5; D is unresolved. This CDR3 is built from 14 residues. The V gene's germline CDR1 is SQVTM and CDR2 ANQGSEA. V lost 6 bases, J lost 0 bases, and 14 bases lay in between. In nucleotides, the CDR3 is TGCAGCGTCACCCCCGTCCAGCACCAAGAGACCCAGTACTTC. This encodes CSVTPVQHQETQYF.

V and J are TRBV10-1 and TRBJ2-2; TRBD1 agrees at 8 bases. V lost 3 bases and J lost 5; bases outside the gene matches: 8. The germline V gene encodes CDR1 WNHNN and CDR2 SYGVQD (reference sequence). CDR3 length: 16 residues. The CDR3 nucleotides read TGCGCCAGCAGTGACCGGAGGACAGGGCGGACCGGGGAGCTGTTTTTT. It encodes CASSDRRTGRTGELFF.

This clonotype has a handful of counts. The chain carries TRBV28 and TRBJ2-7, with TRBD1 matching 12 bases. Germline values: CDR1 MDHEN, CDR2 SYDVKM. This CDR3 spans 15 amino acids. V trimming: 5 bases; J trimming: 6 bases; junction bases outside the gene matches: 8. The CDR3 is CASSKPGQGAGEQYF. In DNA, the CDR3 is TGTGCCAGCAGTAAACCGGGACAGGGGGCTGGCGAGCAGTACTTC.

This clonotype was detected a few times. The J gene is TRBJ2-6, the V gene TRBV7-8; D remains ambiguous. V was shortened by 6 bases and J by 1 base, with 13 bases between the two germline ends. Germline CDR1 SGHVS, CDR2 FQNEAQ. This CDR3 is 16 amino acids long. This CDR3 is CASRQRETSGANVLTF. The CDR3, as DNA: TGTGCCAGCAGACAACGAGAGACTTCTGGGGCCAACGTCCTGACTTTC.

This clonotype was detected only a few times. The chain employs TRBV20-1 and TRBJ2-7, with D maybe TRBD2 (6 bases). The CDR3 loop spans 13 amino acids. Trimming removed 3 bases from V and 2 bases from J, with 11 bases in between. From germline, CDR1 is DFQATT and CDR2 SNEGSKA (reference sequence). CDR3 in amino acids: CSARQRVPYEQYF. The DNA for the CDR3 is TGCAGTGCTAGGCAGCGGGTCCCCTACGAGCAGTACTTC.

This clonotype was seen more than once but under ten times. CDR3 sequence (DNA): TGTGCCAGCTCACCGGTAGGGGTTTACGAGCAGTACTTC. Translated, it gives CASSPVGVYEQYF. The chain uses TRBV18 and TRBJ2-7; tentative D call: TRBD1 (5 bases). Germline V gene lookup returns CDR1 KGHSH and CDR2 LQKENI. This CDR3 spans 13 amino acids. The germline V and J ends were trimmed by 3 bases and 4 bases, with 10 bases remaining between them.

The chain combines TRBV7-8 with TRBJ2-7; D is tentatively TRBD1 or TRBD2 (7 bases each). CDR1 is SGHVS, CDR2 FQNEAQ, per germline. V was clipped by 1 base and J by 7 bases, with 11 bases between them. CDR3 size: 13 residues. DNA of the CDR3: TGTGCCAGCAGCTTAGTCAGGGGGGGAGAGCAGTACTTC. It is translated as CASSLVRGGEQYF.

The chain is built from TRBV15 and TRBJ2-7; TRBD1 might be the D (5 bases). This CDR3 has 14 residues. Between the trimmed V and J ends, which lost 2 bases and 0 bases, there was a span of 8 bases. The V gene's germline CDR1 is LNHNV and CDR2 YYDKDF (reference sequence). In DNA, the CDR3 is TGTGCCACCAGCAGACAGGGTCACTCCTACGAGCAGTACTTC. Its protein is CATSRQGHSYEQYF.

This clonotype was seen a handful of times. CDR3 in amino acids: CASSSAYPSNRGFGYEQYF. The CDR3 region has the DNA TGTGCCAGCAGTTCCGCTTACCCCTCCAACAGGGGTTTTGGCTACGAGCAGTACTTC. The rearrangement links TRBV6-2 or TRBV6-3 to TRBJ2-7; the match to TRBD1 covers 7 bases. The V gene end was trimmed by 4 bases and the J gene end by 3 bases; junction bases not matched to a gene: 21. The CDR3 has 19 amino acids. CDR1 is MNHEY and CDR2 is SVGEGT in the germline V gene.

This clonotype has ten or more counts. The genes are TRBV12-3 or TRBV12-4 and TRBJ2-4; 10 positions agree with TRBD2. With V trimmed by 1 base and J by 8 bases, 5 bases remained unmatched. The length of the CDR3 is 15 residues. The CDR3 region has the DNA TGTGCCAGCAGTTTAGGAGCGGGGGGGCTGGACATTCAGTACTTC. It codes for CASSLGAGGLDIQYF.

The gene calls are TRBV27 and TRBJ2-7; D not resolved. The CDR3 extends over 13 amino acids. Trimming cost V 6 bases and J 9 bases, with 18 bases left between them. CDR1 MNHEY and CDR2 SMNVEV come from the germline V gene (reference sequence). The CDR3: CASRPKDGRRQYF. As DNA, the CDR3 is TGTGCCAGCAGACCGAAAGACGGGCGGCGGCAGTACTTC.

The chain has TRBV20-1 and TRBJ1-1, with D unresolved. Germline assignment: CDR1 DFQATT and CDR2 SNEGSKA (reference sequence). With 3 bases removed from V and 2 bases from J, the gap between germline ends came to 16 bases. This CDR3 contains 15 residues. The CDR3 sequence is CSASDPSRGNTEAFF. CDR3 nucleotide sequence: TGCAGTGCTAGTGATCCGTCCCGGGGAAACACTGAAGCTTTCTTT.

The chain employs TRBV28 and TRBJ2-7; D perhaps matches TRBD1 (7 bases). The V gene lost 6 bases and the J gene lost 2 bases, with 14 bases spanning the gap. The CDR3 is 14 residues long. In germline, CDR1 is MDHEN, CDR2 SYDVKM. The CDR3 nucleotides read TGTGCCAGCAGATCAGGGGGGCCGGCCTACGAGCAGTACTTC. It encodes CASRSGGPAYEQYF.

The V gene is TRBV28, the J gene TRBJ1-4, with D unresolved. This CDR3 spans 13 amino acids. The V and J ends lost 8 bases and 3 bases respectively, with 10 bases between them. Germline V gives CDR1 MDHEN, CDR2 SYDVKM. CDR3 in amino acids: CASLTPSNEKLFF. The CDR3 DNA reads as TGTGCCAGCTTGACGCCATCTAATGAAAAACTGTTTTTT.

About this clonotype itself: This could be a read error, since a much larger clone is one nucleotide away. The gene calls are TRBV5-1 and TRBJ2-7, with D uncertain. Germline lookup yields CDR1 SGHRS and CDR2 YFSETQ. This CDR3 spans 14 amino acids. V lost 4 bases to trimming and J lost 1 base, with 12 bases between them. The chain's CDR3 is CASSENSLSYEQYF. The CDR3 DNA sequence: TGCGCCAGCAGCGAGAACAGCCTATCCTACGAGCAGTACTTC.

The V call is TRBV14, the J call TRBJ1-2; D gene ambiguous. Germline lookup yields CDR1 SGHDN and CDR2 FVKESK. This CDR3 is built from 17 residues. V was clipped by 4 bases and J by 5 bases, with 23 bases between them. The CDR3 nucleotides read TGTGCCAGCAGCCGGAACGGGGTCCCAGGTGCCCAATATGGCTACACCTTC. Residues: CASSRNGVPGAQYGYTF.

Notes on this clonotype: A much larger clone lies a single base off, so this may be a read error. In this CDR3 the conserved last residue, phenylalanine or tryptophan, is missing, so a read error is likely. V gene TRBV5-5 combines with J gene TRBJ2-1; no clear D gene. Germline V gene lookup returns CDR1 SGHKS and CDR2 YYEKEE (reference sequence). V shed 1 base and J shed 5 bases, with 10 bases lying between them. CDR3 length: 14 residues. In nucleotides, the CDR3 is TGTGCCAGCAGCTTGTTTGGCCAGGACAATGAGCAGTTCCTC. Translating gives CASSLFGQDNEQFL.

This clonotype was detected many times. This rearrangement joins TRBV7-9 to TRBJ1-1; D might be TRBD1 (6 bases). Germline V gene data show CDR1 as SEHNR and CDR2 as FQNEAQ (reference sequence). V was trimmed by 5 bases and J by 3 bases, leaving 16 bases between them. This CDR3 spans 15 amino acids. CDR3 in amino acids: CASSLGGRGYTEAFF. For the CDR3, the DNA is TGTGCCAGCAGCCTGGGGGGGCGGGGATACACTGAAGCTTTCTTT.

The chain recombines TRBV11-2 with TRBJ2-6, with D perhaps matching TRBD1 or TRBD2 (8 bases each). Germline V gives CDR1 SGHAT, CDR2 FQNNGV. Trimming pared 5 bases from V and 1 base from J, leaving 18 bases between. This CDR3 is 18 amino acids long. The CDR3 region is CASSPGGTGRSGANVLTF. As DNA, the CDR3 is TGTGCCAGCAGCCCGGGGGGGACAGGTCGTTCTGGGGCCAACGTCCTGACTTTC.